The present T cell receptor (beta chain) was sequenced within a study of T-cell reconstitution after alpha-beta-depleted transplantation in children. Regarding the study as a whole: Reports say that about two months after transplant, the alpha-beta T cells came out of several hundred graft clones that had expanded. TCRbeta diversity was high at day 60 in some patients (a result of surviving recipient T cells and thymic progenitors). Diversity and T-cell counts at one year after transplant derived mostly from new T cells.

This clonotype was seen more than once but under ten times. Its antigen is currently unknown. Unique molecular identifiers featured in how the TCRbeta library was prepared. TCRdb fed the PCR reads into MiXCR, producing one record per CDR3 protein. The repertoire has over 150,000 distinct CDR3 sequences, around 5.9% of them found once; the top ten carry 4.5% to 5.5%. CDR3 size: 11 residues. Germline trimming cut 7 bases from V and 9 bases from J; bases unmatched to any gene: 7. From germline, CDR1 is SGHKS and CDR2 YYEKEE (reference sequence). The genes are TRBV5-5 and TRBJ2-7; 7 nucleotides line up with TRBD2. The source material was PBMCs, sampled before TCRalphabeta/CD19-depleted stem cell transplant. This TCR came from a girl in the first two years of life with combined immunodeficiency, due to receive a stem cell transplant. The CDR3 region is CASAGGIGQYF. CDR3 bases: TGTGCCAGCGCCGGGGGGATCGGGCAGTACTTC.